This entry features one T cell receptor beta chain sequence. This receptor's antigen is unknown. Per-base qualities were not stored, and no clone one base away is much larger. Focal radiation therapy combined with CTLA-4 blockade (ipilimumab) was tested in patients with chemo-refractory metastatic non-small-cell lung cancer. Libraries were constructed by the immunoSEQ multiplex PCR assay. TCRdb retrieved this table from immuneACCESS and kept in-frame rearrangements only. Not all clones are present; in checked studies, unresolved V genes account for under half, and no reason is known for the remainder. The sample data list 57,000 or so clones, and roughly 80% of these were observed just once. The top ten hold about 4.5% of the sample. The data were taken from a study of radiotherapy plus CTLA-4 blockade in lung cancer (dated by TCRdb to between 2018 and 2020). About the investigation overall: Objective responses were observed in 15% to 20% of enrolled patients, and disease control was achieved in 31%. Study-wide conclusions, independent of this receptor: Increased serum interferon-beta after radiation, together with early dynamic changes in blood T cell clones, were reported to be the strongest predictors of response. After treatment with radiotherapy and ipilimumab, TCR clones that came from tumors expanded in the peripheral blood.

In the germline V gene, CDR1 corresponds to SGHTS and CDR2 to YDEGEE. The CDR3 measures 15 amino acids from cysteine to phenylalanine. The read is trimmed to its CDR3 DNA, 45 bases read in frame from base 1. V has 5 bases trimmed and J has 2 bases trimmed; junction bases matching no gene number 8. The source was peripheral blood, collected from a patient treated with radiotherapy plus ipilimumab. The chain uses TRBV5-8 and TRBJ2-7; a stretch of 9 junction bases matches TRBD1. This receptor was obtained from a human donor with non-small cell lung cancer who had a complete response to radiotherapy plus ipilimumab. The nucleotides are TGTGCCAGCAGTGCGGGGACAGGGCCGACCTACGAGCAGTACTTC. This sequence encodes CASSAGTGPTYEQYF.